This T cell receptor (beta chain) is from a study of T cell responses to AZD1222 COVID-19 vaccine. Sequenced by immunoSEQ multiplex PCR; TCRdb stores in-frame clones only, minus some. The repertoire has fewer than 120,000 clones, about 87% of them found once; the top ten carry about 15%. As for this clone: Its antigen is unidentified.

The CDR3 has 16 amino acids. Germline assignment: CDR1 MNHEY and CDR2 SVGAGI. Trimming cost V 2 bases and J 7 bases; bases outside gene matches: 10. Whole-study results and caveats: Baseline testing showed seropositivity in only a handful of AZD1222 recipients. Close to half of all spike-specific TCRs reportedly target regions of the variants that are unmutated. Recipients of two AZD1222 doses showed rising Spike-specific TCR breadth and depth. White British donors predominated, females outnumbered males, and clonal diversity was possibly underestimated.

This specimen was peripheral blood, taken 28 days after the second AZD1222 dose. This sequence joins TRBV6-5 and TRBJ1-2; 10 nucleotides align to TRBD1. This sequence originates from an adult who received the AZD1222 COVID-19 vaccine. In DNA form, the CDR3 reads TGTGCCAGCAGTTACCACGACCGGGACAGGGGTCGTGGCTACACCTTC. Translation: CASSYHDRDRGRGYTF.